These 10 T cell receptor beta chains came from one sample sequenced in a study of T-cell reconstitution after alpha-beta-depleted transplantation in children. A library of TCRbeta sequences, prepared with unique molecular identifiers, was generated. A single record per CDR3 protein comes from TCRdb applying MiXCR to the PCR reads. The table lists about 200,000 distinct CDR3 sequences, approximately 6.9% of them singletons. The source was PBMCs, collected before TCRalphabeta/CD19-depleted stem cell transplant. These receptors came from a boy between 2 and 15 years old with acute lymphoblastic leukemia, due to receive a stem cell transplant.

Only a few counts were recorded for this clonotype. The genes are TRBV7-2 and TRBJ2-7, with TRBD2 matching over 8 bases. V lost 4 bases to trimming and J lost 2 bases; unmatched junction nucleotides: 10. The CDR3 totals 16 residues. Germline assignment: CDR1 SGHTA and CDR2 FQGNSA. CDR3 bases: TGTGCCAGCAGCTCACGACTCGCGGGGGGCCCCTACGAGCAGTACTTC. It is translated as CASSSRLAGGPYEQYF.

As regards this clonotype: A read error may be the cause here, since a much bigger clone is one base away. The chain uses TRBV13 and TRBJ2-2; D not certain. Germline CDR1 reads PRHDT; CDR2 reads FYEKMQ (reference sequence). V lost 5 bases and J lost 5, with 6 bases in between. This CDR3 is 12 amino acids long. Here the CDR3 DNA reads TGTGCCAGCAGCACCAAAACCGGGGAGCTGTTTTTT. Protein product: CASSTKTGELFF.

The sample holds many counts of this clonotype. V and J are TRBV5-6 and TRBJ2-1, with D uncertain. Germline V gene sequence: CDR1 SGHDT, CDR2 YYEEEE. V lost 0 bases and J 3 bases, leaving 10 bases between the germline ends. The CDR3 runs 15 residues. CDR3 loop: CASSLGTDNYNEQFF. The DNA for the CDR3 is TGTGCCAGCAGCTTGGGGACGGATAACTACAATGAGCAGTTCTTC.

This clonotype was counted ten times or more. The chain uses TRBV12-3 or TRBV12-4 and TRBJ2-4; 9 bases are shared with TRBD1. The CDR3 contains 15 residues. J lost 8 bases, V lost 7 bases, and 12 bases had no gene match. CDR3 residues: CASTYGTGSWDIQYF. The CDR3 DNA reads as TGTGCCAGCACCTATGGGACAGGGTCCTGGGACATTCAGTACTTC.

This clonotype has at least ten counts. This chain links TRBV28 with TRBJ2-3; 9 bases map to TRBD2. CDR1 MDHEN and CDR2 SYDVKM come from the germline V gene. The V segment lost 5 bases and the J segment 0 bases; nucleotides outside the gene matches: 3. CDR3 size: 15 residues. DNA for the CDR3: TGTGCCAGCAGTCCCGGACTAGCGAGCACAGATACGCAGTATTTT. Its protein product is CASSPGLASTDTQYF. Together with reference TRBV28 and TRBJ2-3, the CDR3 gives the full variable domain: DVKVTQSSRYLVKRTGEKVFLECVQDMDHENMFWYRQDPGLGLRLIYFSYDVKMKEKGDIPEGYSVSREKKERFSLILESASTNQTSMYLCASSPGLASTDTQYFGPGTRLTVL.

Many counts were recorded for this clonotype. CDR3 in amino acids: CASSLTQGIHYEQYF. CDR3 in DNA: TGTGCCAGCAGCTTGACACAGGGGATCCACTACGAGCAGTACTTC. J is TRBJ2-7 and V is TRBV5-5, with 7 nucleotides matching TRBD1. CDR1 and CDR2 (germline): SGHKS, YYEKEE (reference sequence). With V trimmed by 1 base and J by 3 bases, 7 bases remained unmatched. This CDR3 region has 15 residues.

In DNA, the CDR3 is TGTGCCAGCAGGTATACAGGGGGCGAGCAGTACTTC. It codes for CASRYTGGEQYF. This chain links TRBV2 with TRBJ2-7, with 8 bases matching TRBD1. CDR1 and CDR2 from the germline V gene are SNHLY and FYNNEI. CDR3 length equals 12 residues. The V segment lost 6 bases and the J segment 6 bases; nucleotides outside the gene matches: 4.

Many counts were recorded for this clonotype. The chain recombines TRBV9 with TRBJ2-6; tentative D call: TRBD1 (5 bases). The germline CDR1 and CDR2 sequences are SGDLS and YYNGEE. This CDR3 spans 17 amino acids. Trimming stripped 1 base from V and 0 bases from J, with 11 bases between. CDR3 sequence (DNA): TGTGCCAGCAGCGTAACAGGAACCTCCTCTGGGGCCAACGTCCTGACTTTC. This encodes CASSVTGTSSGANVLTF. Complete variable domain (other parts from reference TRBV9 and TRBJ2-6): DSGVTQTPKHLITATGQRVTLRCSPRSGDLSVYWYQQSLDQGLQFLIQYYNGEERAKGNILERFSAQQFPDLHSELNLSSLELGDSALYFCASSVTGTSSGANVLTFGAGSRLTVL.

The chain employs TRBV20-1 and TRBJ1-4; possible D gene TRBD1, 5 bases. V gave up 8 bases and J gave up 7 bases, with 17 bases separating them. In germline, CDR1 is DFQATT, CDR2 SNEGSKA (reference sequence). The CDR3 extends over 13 amino acids. CDR3 in amino acids: CSSRAPGGEKLFF. The DNA for the CDR3 is TGCAGTTCCCGGGCCCCGGGGGGTGAAAAACTGTTTTTT.

In this sample, this clonotype turned up a few times. CDR3 region: CAWSALAGGNEQYF. The CDR3 nucleotides are TGTGCCTGGAGTGCCCTAGCGGGAGGTAACGAGCAGTACTTC. The chain combines TRBV30 with TRBJ2-7, with 11 bases aligning to TRBD2. The CDR3 is 14 residues long. Trimming removed 1 base from V and 5 bases from J; junction bases left unmatched: 4. CDR1 is GTSNPN and CDR2 is SVGIG in the germline V gene (reference sequence).